The clone carrying this T cell receptor beta chain came up a few times. Its cognate antigen is unknown. Unique molecular identifiers were attached to individual cDNA molecules. In TCRdb, the 5' RACE reads were re-called with MiXCR into one record per CDR3 protein. Among tens of thousands of distinct CDR3 sequences, 10% to 15% were seen once, and the ten largest hold approximately 16%. This CDR3 spans 15 amino acids. Germline loops: CDR1 SGHAT, CDR2 FQNNGV. Trimming cost V 4 bases and J 0 bases, with 9 bases left between them. This sample was taken from a study of early T cells in non-severe SARS-CoV-2 infection. Study at large: Bulk RNA taken from unsorted whole blood was sequenced, leaving chains unpaired.

Regarding the study as a whole: Database matching using VDJdb favored anti-spike CD8 responses, with private and CD4 specificities left missing.

The gene calls are TRBV11-2 and TRBJ2-2; D is unclear. Sequenced: whole blood. This sequence was found in an adult who was a healthcare worker with PCR-confirmed SARS-CoV-2 infection or an uninfected control (not recorded which). The CDR3 DNA sequence: TGTGCCAGCAGCTCTATAGCTCCGAACACCGGGGAGCTGTTTTTT. Translation: CASSSIAPNTGELFF.